One sample yielded the 6 T cell receptor beta chains listed below, sequenced in a study of lymphopenia after photon versus proton radiotherapy. Profiling relied on immunoSEQ multiplex PCR, and the TCRdb table lists in-frame clones only, not all of them. The sample has around 20,000 clones, around 89% seen once. The source material was peripheral blood, sampled from a patient treated with proton-based radiotherapy. The source of these receptors is a man aged 80 or over with esophageal cancer.

The chain uses TRBV12-5 and TRBJ2-7; the match to TRBD1 covers 8 bases. The CDR3 loop spans 17 amino acids. Looked up from germline, CDR1 is LGHNT and CDR2 is FRNRAP. With 3 bases clipped from V and 2 bases from J, the junction kept 12 bases outside the gene matches. In DNA form, the CDR3 reads TGTGCTAGTGGTTTCCTAGGGGGGACAGGAGGAACCTACGAGCAGTACTTC. It is translated as CASGFLGGTGGTYEQYF.

The J gene is TRBJ2-7, the V gene TRBV6-6; 9 bases line up with TRBD2. The J segment lost 3 bases and the V segment lost 6 bases, leaving 9 bases of the junction unmatched. The germline V gene has CDR1 MNHNY and CDR2 SVGAGI (reference sequence). The CDR3 loop spans 15 amino acids. The DNA for the CDR3 is TGTGCCAGCAGCCTCACGGGACTAGCAGGCTACGAGCAGTACTTC. This encodes CASSLTGLAGYEQYF.

The genes are TRBV28 and TRBJ1-2; D is undetermined. V was trimmed by 6 bases and J by 8 bases, leaving 16 bases between them. The germline CDR1 and CDR2 sequences are MDHEN and SYDVKM. This CDR3 has 13 residues. In nucleotides, the CDR3 is TGTGCCAGCAGGGTGGACGGGGATCACGGCTACACCTTC. Translated: CASRVDGDHGYTF.

The chain uses TRBV2 and TRBJ2-3, with D maybe TRBD1 (5 bases). Germline V gene lookup returns CDR1 SNHLY and CDR2 FYNNEI. Trimming removed 5 bases at V and 6 bases at J, with 12 bases between. This CDR3 is built from 13 residues. The CDR3 bases are TGTGCCAGCAGTCTCCTGACAGAGGATACGCAGTATTTT. Protein product: CASSLLTEDTQYF.

This chain links TRBV9 with TRBJ2-5; D could derive from TRBD1 or TRBD2 (5 bases each). The J call may be mistaken, given a closer DNA end match to TRBJ2-7. CDR1 and CDR2 from the germline V gene are SGDLS and YYNGEE. The CDR3 totals 15 residues. CDR3 in DNA: TGTGCCAGCAGCCGGGGCGGTCTCCCAACCTACGAGCAGTACTTC. Translating gives CASSRGGLPTYEQYF.

This rearrangement joins TRBV18 to TRBJ2-1; D is unclear. In germline, CDR1 is KGHSH, CDR2 LQKENI. The CDR3 is 11 amino acids. V dropped 3 bases and J dropped 12 bases, with 9 bases sitting between them. The CDR3 region is CASSPGSPQFF. CDR3 nucleotides: TGTGCCAGCTCACCGGGGTCCCCGCAGTTCTTC. Full variable domain (remainder filled in from reference TRBV18 and TRBJ2-1): NAGVMQNPRHLVRRRGQEARLRCSPMKGHSHVYWYRQLPEEGLKFMVYLQKENIIDESGMPKERFSAEFPKEGPSILRIQQVVRGDSAAYFCASSPGSPQFFGPGTRLTVL.